This entry describes one T cell receptor (beta chain). Its antigen remains unknown. The entry originates in a study of beta chain features in type 1 diabetes. Regarding the study as a whole: All four CD4+ subsets of Type 1 diabetes patients contained TCRB CDR3s that were moderately but significantly shorter. More deletions and fewer insertions at VDJ junctions were found in patients with type 1 diabetes.

CDR3 length: 16 amino acids. Per germline, CDR1 LNHNV and CDR2 YYDKDF (reference sequence). Unmatched junction bases numbered 10, after V lost 0 bases and J lost 6 bases. The investigators reverse transcribed all of the isolated RNA, so they sequenced expressed TCRB transcripts. The protocol was immunoSEQ multiplex PCR, while the TCRdb copy is restricted to in-frame clones and leaves out a portion. The sample records approximately 50,000 clones, roughly 40% being singletons. Specimen: Tregs from blood. The receptor's source is a man in his thirties or forties with type 1 diabetes. This chain uses TRBV15 with TRBJ1-2; 7 nucleotides align to TRBD1. The CDR3: CATSRERDSVGDGYTF. CDR3 nucleotides: TGTGCCACCAGCAGAGAGAGGGACAGCGTAGGGGATGGCTACACCTTC. Based on the CDR3 plus reference TRBV15 and TRBJ1-2, the full variable domain is DAMVIQNPRYQVTQFGKPVTLSCSQTLNHNVMYWYQQKSSQAPKLLFHYYDKDFNNEADTPDNFQSRRPNTSFCFLDIRSPGLGDTAMYLCATSRERDSVGDGYTFGSGTRLTVV.